This T cell receptor beta chain appears in the sequencing data of a study of cytomegalovirus exposure and HLA in healthy donors (dated by TCRdb to about 2017). Turning to the overall study: In an earlier analysis of approximately 640 of the donors, 276 Gb of sequence data and some 100 million unique TCR beta sequences from about 180 million T cells were reported. Among the roughly 370 genotyped donors, around 79% belonged to the genetic ancestry cluster associated with self-reported Caucasian donors. Using immunosequencing, the study profiled T cell repertoires from fewer than 850 subjects and related those repertoires to cytomegalovirus serostatus. An earlier analysis of around 580 of the donors used high-throughput TCR beta sequencing to judge whether each TCR beta V gene segment behaved as functional or pseudogenic. In a later genetic analysis, genome-wide SNP genotypes for 398 of the 666 donors were used, and that subset was treated as a discovery cohort. The later analysis used no new phenotypic data to find candidate immune exposures, relying instead on TCR beta sequences and their occurrence across donors. In addition to the first cohort of 666 subjects, a separate validation cohort of 120 different subjects was used. All discovery cohort repertoires had been generated on a single sequencing platform. Donor age, sex, ethnicity and CMV serostatus were compiled alongside the repertoire data. Typing coverage differed by locus: A, B, C, DRB1 and DQB1 were typed in roughly 629-630 donors, DQA1 in about 560, DPA1 in over 600, and DPB1 in roughly 450. The aim of the study was to test whether cataloging public T cell receptors could identify signatures of past pathogen exposure. A handful of DR-DQ haplotypes were handled as single units for association and clustering because linkage in the cohort was strong. To predict cytomegalovirus infection status, the study brought together high-throughput TCR immunosequencing, statistical association of individual TCRs with disease status, and machine learning. In a later analysis, previously published TCR beta repertoires from roughly 710 donors were re-analyzed and high-resolution HLA genotyping was added so that TCR occurrence patterns could be studied. HLA typing covered class I and class II loci at four-digit resolution. Around 330 gigabases of sequencing data and 70 million to 95 million unique TCR sequences made up an early release that covered fewer than 650 HLA-typed donors. On average, roughly 240,000 unique TCR beta nucleotide sequences were sequenced per donor among more than 350 genotyped donors of the cohort, with approximately 18% of those sequences being non-productive.

Libraries were made using the immunoSEQ multiplex PCR assay. A mixture of 60 forward primers for TCR Vbeta segments and 13 reverse primers for TCR Jbeta segments was used in the multiplex PCR. The CDR3 region of rearranged TCR beta genes was amplified from genomic DNA with a multiplex PCR assay. Amplified TCR beta libraries were sequenced as 87-base-pair reads on the Illumina HiSeq System. The original methods were these. In a later analysis, 77 million or so unique TCR beta chains were counted across the roughly 610 repertoires, and roughly 11 million of these chains were shared by at least two donors. Raw reads were error-corrected and collapsed into unique sequences by a nearest-neighbor algorithm in which closely related sequences were merged to remove PCR and sequencing errors. Alignment of CDR3 sequences to IMGT reference sequences was used to assign V, D and J gene segments. For a sequence to be retained, a match of at least six nucleotides was required to both a V gene segment and a J gene segment. A rearrangement was called productive if the CDR3 had no stop codons and remained in frame with V and J, and every other rearrangement was called non-productive. Following IMGT convention, CDR3 was defined as the stretch from the second conserved V-encoded cysteine to the conserved J-encoded phenylalanine. Sequences without an unambiguous match to a single V gene segment were excluded from the earlier analysis of approximately 600 of the donors. In an earlier analysis of 500 to 750 of the donors, V segments were called functional above 56.7% productive rearrangements and were called segregating when the between-donor standard deviation exceeded 5%. A statistical classification framework was built for diagnosing cytomegalovirus status from the catalog of TCR beta chain sequences. In a later analysis, TCR nucleotide sequences were compared against IMGT/GENE-DB human TR gene sequences so that V and J genes could be assigned. The TCRdist pipeline was used in a later analysis to assign CDR3 sequences and most-parsimonious VDJ recombination scenarios. In a later analysis, every TCR beta chain was defined by the combination of its CDR3 amino acid sequence and its V-gene family, and reads without a unique V-gene family were dropped. To address suspected cross-contamination and a sequencing artifact, a later analysis removed several hundred highly shared, low-generation-probability nucleotide sequences. In a later analysis, a clonal expansion index was calculated for each public chain from normalized within-repertoire ranks of inferred template counts. In a later analysis, generation probabilities were computed with a VDJ recombination model fitted to out-of-frame rearrangements, and the resulting probabilities were checked against IGoR. In a later analysis, hypergeometric tests were used to score TCR-TCR, TCR-HLA and TCR-CMV co-occurrence, with a repertoire-size bias correction applied to TCR pairs. A later analysis estimated false discovery rates by permuting HLA or CMV assignments 20 times. In a later analysis, co-occurring TCRs were grouped using DBSCAN, and TCRdist sequence similarity was added for clustering within HLA-allele-positive subsets. Co-occurrence clustering excluded repertoires with fewer than 30,000 or more than 120,000 public chains, plus five with anomalous nucleotide sharing. This immuneACCESS table, as held by TCRdb, lists in-frame sequences with V and J called but not all clones. Of the missing ones, under half trace to an unresolved V gene in checked studies; the others have no known cause. V and J calls and clone size are copied from that table; D and trimming were computed from the DNA. The table held for this sample gives 60,000 to 75,000 clones. 3.8% of the sample goes to the ten largest clones.

Broader findings and caveats from the paper: Because counts were too low, roughly 18 rarely observed V segments, including chromosome 9 orphons, were left out of the earlier analysis of roughly 600 of the donors. Immune exposure information for the cohort was limited to CMV serostatus. In an earlier analysis of fewer than 750 of the donors, most TCR beta V segments were observed in productive rearrangements about 87% or about 30% of the time, broadly matching IMGT annotations. Correlated functional status among segregating V segments might reflect linkage disequilibrium, but an unknown experimental factor could not be ruled out. According to a later genetic analysis, donors in an Asian-associated ancestry cluster had fewer N-insertions in productive TCRs than the approximately 670-donor mean. In a later analysis, around 17,000 TCR beta sequences were associated with specific HLA alleles at a false discovery rate of 0.05. The cohort was sequenced for TCR beta chains only, and without alpha or paired-chain data the features that could be detected were limited. A further reported finding was that TCR beta sequences accurately predicted the HLA-A and HLA-B alleles for most subjects in the first cohort. A cluster of highly shared sequence variants was judged likely to represent a technical artifact of the sequencing pipeline. Cytomegalovirus status was reported to be diagnosed by the classifier with high specificity and sensitivity in both the original and validation cohorts. Most TCR sequences were seen in very few donors, while some public TCRs were found in many individuals. In a later analysis, the rate of TCR association differed among HLA loci, with DRB1 alleles having the most associated TCRs and HLA-C alleles having the fewest. In the study, 150 to 200 TCR beta chains were listed as associated with cytomegalovirus. HLA typing was unavailable for some donors at each locus, so association tests used only the typed subset. A later analysis found that HLA-associated TCR beta chains were more clonally expanded and had lower generation probabilities than equally common non-associated chains. Because the 87-base-pair reads could not distinguish some IMGT-functional V segments, including TRBV6-2 and TRBV6-3, those segments were excluded. According to a later analysis, most CMV-associated TCR beta chains appeared to be HLA-restricted, and the HLA associations seemed to be driven largely by CMV exposure. When HLA alleles, especially DR and DQ, strongly co-occurred, attributing TCR associations to individual alleles was difficult. In vitro tests confirmed that a few of the cytomegalovirus-associated TCR beta chains recognize cytomegalovirus antigens. According to a later analysis, parvovirus B19, influenza, CMV and Epstein-Barr virus appeared linked to several top co-occurrence clusters. It was suggested by the authors that the approach could potentially be generalized to other disease states and immunological phenotypes. An association between a missense DCLRE1C variant and V-gene and J-gene trimming of TCR beta chains was found in a later genetic analysis and replicated in an independent cohort. Roughly uniform sequencing depth across donors was assumed in presence/absence analyses, although this assumption may not hold.

Turning to this clone: Its antigen is unknown.

The cohort comprised hundreds of healthy bone marrow donors. All cohort members were sampled while nominally healthy, although unrecorded immune exposures were likely present. The donor was CMV seropositive and was included in the group of 250 to 350 seropositive cohort members. A peripheral blood sample was collected from each donor, and TCR beta sequencing was performed on peripheral blood mononuclear cells. The Qiagen DNeasy Blood Extraction Kit was used to extract genomic DNA from the blood cell samples. The CDR3, cysteine through phenylalanine, is 15 amino acids long. Of all the DNA, just the CDR3 is kept, 45 bases in frame from base 1. Trimming leaves V shorter by 1 base and J shorter by 2 bases, with the junction holding 5 bases beyond the gene matches. Based on the germline V gene (reference sequence), the CDR1 and CDR2 sequences are LNHDA and SQIVND.

This TCR was sampled from a female donor in good health and CMV-seropositive. The sample taken for sequencing was PBMCs. The chain uses TRBV19 and TRBJ2-7; the junction holds 7 bases that match TRBD1. In nucleotide form, the sequence is TGTGCCAGTAGTATAGTCGGGACAGCTACCTACGAGCAGTACTTC. Translated, this gives CASSIVGTATYEQYF.